This entry is about one T cell receptor (beta chain). Antigen specificity is unknown. The entry originates in a study of graft-versus-host responses after intestinal transplantation. Germline loops: CDR1 SGHRS, CDR2 YFSETQ. The CDR3 has 14 residues. V lost 5 bases and J lost 1; bases outside the gene matches: 6. Here immunoSEQ multiplex PCR was the method, and the copy in TCRdb shows in-frame clones only, minus some. This sample yields 85,000 to 100,000 clones, of which about 90% are seen a single time; 0.11% belongs to the top ten. Sequenced material: unstimulated CD4+ T cells sorted from spleen or lymph node cells, taken before intestinal transplant. The receptor was derived from a human donor who received an intestinal transplant. The chain recombines TRBV5-1 with TRBJ2-7; 7 bases match TRBD1. The CDR3 sequence: CASRGGQVSYEQYF. In DNA, the CDR3 is TGCGCCAGCAGGGGCGGACAGGTGTCCTACGAGCAGTACTTC.